This T cell receptor beta chain stems from a study of blood T cell repertoires in COVID-19. Study as a whole: Whether acute or convalescent, the COVID-19 samples came from the United States, Italy and Spain.

Recovered status in Cohort 3 required two negative PCRs, clearance, or symptom resolution. Trimming removed 5 bases from V and 5 bases from J, with 18 bases in between. Germline-derived CDR1 and CDR2 are SEHNR and FQNEAQ (reference sequence). CDR3 size: 15 residues. Per the original methods: It was from reference gene primer amplification that nucleated cell counts were estimated. This table comes from immunoSEQ multiplex PCR, and its TCRdb copy is limited to in-frame clones, with some not included. The V and J calls and clone size are taken from that table; D and trimming were inferred from the DNA. The repertoire holds approximately 230,000 clones, with about 89% as singletons.

V gene TRBV7-9 combines with J gene TRBJ1-2; D uncertain. The material sequenced was PBMCs or T cells enriched from blood (not recorded which). The clonotype originates from a young woman who had recovered from COVID-19. The CDR3 nucleotides read TGTGCCAGCAGCCTCTCGCGGGGTCCCCTATATGGCTACACCTTC. Amino acid sequence: CASSLSRGPLYGYTF.